This T cell receptor beta chain was captured by sequencing in a study of shared clonotypes between healthy human individuals. Broader study findings: Richness estimates generally favored naive over memory subsets.

Among the donors, all were Caucasian adults who lived in Nashville, Tennessee. Some clones are missing from TCRdb's copy, which holds only in-frame ones; the method was immunoSEQ multiplex PCR. The sample includes 780,000 or so clones, 72% of them seen just once. A remark on this clone: Its antigen remains unidentified. A junction boundary mismatches the germline segment, possibly from a read error.

The germline V gene has CDR1 KGHSH and CDR2 LQKENI. The CDR3 totals 12 residues. The sample taken for sequencing was memory CD4+ T cells sorted from blood. Subset noted: CD45RA-negative fraction. The TCR originated in a woman aged 25 to 39 in good health. V and J are TRBV18 and TRBJ2-5; D call uncertain. CDR3 residues: CASSRTQESQYF. Here the CDR3 DNA reads TGTGCCAGCTCCCGCACTCAGGAGAGCCAGTACTTC.